These 8 T cell receptor beta chains share one sample of origin, sequenced in a study of cytomegalovirus exposure and HLA in healthy donors. Libraries were prepared by immunoSEQ multiplex PCR; TCRdb keeps only in-frame clonotypes and omits some of them. The sample yields about 56,000 clones, 95% to 97% seen once. The sample was PBMCs. These receptors all come from a woman between 18 and 29 years old in good health and CMV-seronegative.

The chain uses TRBV7-2 and TRBJ2-7; 7 bases are a match to TRBD1. The ends lost 5 bases at V and 4 bases at J; junction bases unmatched: 11. CDR1 SGHTA and CDR2 FQGNSA come from the germline V gene. The CDR3 has 15 amino acids. The CDR3 sequence is CASSPDRAMGYEQYF. The CDR3 DNA follows: TGTGCCAGCAGCCCTGACAGGGCGATGGGGTACGAGCAGTACTTC. Based on the CDR3 plus reference TRBV7-2 and TRBJ2-7, the full variable domain is GAGVSQSPSNKVTEKGKDVELRCDPISGHTALYWYRQSLGQGLEFLIYFQGNSAPDKSGLPSDRFSAERTGGSVSTLTIQRTQQEDSAVYLCASSPDRAMGYEQYFGPGTRLTVT.

V and J are TRBV7-8 and TRBJ1-2; 8 bases line up with TRBD1. V trimming: 1 base; J trimming: 5 bases; junction bases outside the gene matches: 6. CDR1 is SGHVS, CDR2 FQNEAQ, per germline. The CDR3 contains 15 residues. This CDR3 is CASSLEGRGQYGYTF. The CDR3 coding sequence is TGTGCCAGCAGCTTAGAAGGCAGGGGGCAGTATGGCTACACCTTC.

The J gene is TRBJ2-5, the V gene TRBV10-1, with D tentatively TRBD1 (5 bases). This CDR3 is 16 amino acids long. CDR1 is WNHNN and CDR2 is SYGVQD in the germline V gene (reference sequence). V lost 2 bases and J 2 bases, leaving 15 bases between the germline ends. The CDR3 loop reads CASSEGLSAGQETQYF. In DNA form, the CDR3 reads TGCGCCAGCAGTGAGGGTTTGTCGGCAGGGCAAGAGACCCAGTACTTC.

The genes are TRBV28 and TRBJ1-4, with D uncertain. Germline CDR1 is MDHEN and CDR2 is SYDVKM. V lost 5 bases to trimming and J lost 7 bases, with 17 bases between them. The CDR3 has 15 amino acids. The CDR3 DNA sequence: TGTGCCAGCAGTGGGAGTTGGTCGGGTCCTGAAAAACTGTTTTTT. Translating gives CASSGSWSGPEKLFF.

The J gene is TRBJ2-7, the V gene TRBV9, with D possibly being TRBD1 (6 bases). The CDR3 spans 15 residues. Germline V gene lookup returns CDR1 SGDLS and CDR2 YYNGEE. V was cut by 0 bases and J by 2 bases, with 12 bases left in between. CDR3 in DNA: TGTGCCAGCAGCGTAGACCTTACAGGGACCTACGAGCAGTACTTC. Amino acids: CASSVDLTGTYEQYF.

The chain carries TRBV27 and TRBJ2-1; D call uncertain. From germline, CDR1 is MNHEY and CDR2 SMNVEV (reference sequence). The V and J ends lost 5 bases and 3 bases respectively, with 8 bases between them. The CDR3 is made up of 13 amino acids. CDR3 residues: CASSLGLYNEQFF. The CDR3 region has the DNA TGTGCCAGCAGTCTTGGGCTCTACAATGAGCAGTTCTTC.

The CDR3, as DNA: TGTGCCAGCAGCCCCCGACAGGGGACCTACAATGAGCAGTTCTTC. Amino acids: CASSPRQGTYNEQFF. V usage is TRBV7-3 and J usage is TRBJ2-1, with 8 bases fitting TRBD1. This CDR3 is built from 15 residues. V trimming: 5 bases; J trimming: 2 bases; junction bases outside the gene matches: 5. CDR1 is SGHTA, CDR2 FQGTGA, per germline.

The rearrangement links TRBV7-2 to TRBJ1-1; D is unclear. The germline V and J ends were trimmed by 5 bases and 3 bases, with 10 bases remaining between them. This CDR3 has 13 amino acids. Germline assignment: CDR1 SGHTA and CDR2 FQGNSA. The CDR3 loop is CASSRSLYTEAFF. In DNA, the CDR3 is TGTGCCAGCAGCCGGTCTCTATACACTGAAGCTTTCTTT. Looking up the rest from reference TRBV7-2 and TRBJ1-1 gives the full variable domain: GAGVSQSPSNKVTEKGKDVELRCDPISGHTALYWYRQSLGQGLEFLIYFQGNSAPDKSGLPSDRFSAERTGGSVSTLTIQRTQQEDSAVYLCASSRSLYTEAFFGQGTRLTVV.